This T cell receptor (beta chain) appears in the sequencing data of a study of siplizumab effects on memory and regulatory T cells. Libraries were prepared by immunoSEQ multiplex PCR; TCRdb keeps only in-frame clonotypes and omits some of them. The profile covers 80,000 to 130,000 clones, with around 92% appearing a single time and roughly 2.5% taken by the ten largest. This TCR was sampled from a human donor in good health. Some clones in this sample may be carry-over from other donors' samples. The sample taken for sequencing was CD4+ T cells sorted from blood.

The chain's CDR3 is CASSLTGQGNYGYTF. CDR3 in DNA: TGTGCCAGCAGCTTAACTGGACAGGGAAACTATGGCTACACCTTC. V gene TRBV7-2 combines with J gene TRBJ1-2; TRBD1 agrees at 8 bases. V lost 2 bases and J lost 2; bases outside the gene matches: 4. CDR3 size: 15 residues. Germline CDR1 is SGHTA and CDR2 is FQGNSA.